A single sample is the source of the 12 T cell receptor beta chains below, sequenced in a study of T cells expressing NK-cell markers. TCRdb reprocessed the 5' RACE reads; each CDR3 protein has one entry and no DNA is given. In all, the sample yields fewer than 550,000 distinct CDR3 sequences. Sequencing used blood T cells: a sorted CD56 or NKG2C T cell subset, CD4+ or CD8+ T cells, or bulk PBMC T cells (not recorded which). These receptors came from a woman between 45 and 60 years old in good health.

The chain has TRBV3-1 and TRBJ2-1; the D gene TCRdb calls, TRBD2, cannot be checked with no DNA. Germline V gene lookup returns CDR1 LGHDT and CDR2 YNNKEL (reference sequence). The CDR3 loop spans 15 amino acids. The CDR3: CASSWDSGHYNEQFF.

The chain employs TRBV11-2 and TRBJ2-5. This CDR3 region has 13 residues. CDR1 and CDR2 (germline): SGHAT, FQNNGV. The CDR3 loop is CASSIWTWETQYF.

The chain carries TRBV12-3 or TRBV12-4 and TRBJ2-1; TCRdb designates TRBD2, a call that cannot be tested without DNA. The CDR3 runs to 17 residues. The CDR3 protein is CASSFDAGARRDNEQFF.

This chain links TRBV12-3 or TRBV12-4 with TRBJ1-2; TCRdb selects TRBD1, and the lack of DNA leaves this call unchecked. This CDR3 region has 15 residues. Here the CDR3 reads CASSLAGANNYGYTF.

The gene calls are TRBV6-6 and TRBJ2-2; TCRdb outputs TRBD2, but without DNA this stays unchecked. The CDR3 is 14 residues long. CDR1 and CDR2 from the germline V gene are MNHNY and SVGAGI (reference sequence). The CDR3 is CASGLAGLTGELFF.

The chain joins TRBV6-5 to TRBJ2-7. Germline V gives CDR1 MNHEY, CDR2 SVGAGI. The CDR3 loop spans 14 amino acids. The CDR3 reads CASSYSPAKNEQYF.

The J gene is TRBJ1-6, the V gene TRBV12-3 or TRBV12-4; TCRdb calls TRBD1, which cannot be checked without DNA. This CDR3 region has 15 residues. This chain's CDR3 is CASSSTGGTSSPLHF.

The chain recombines TRBV3-1 with TRBJ2-1. This CDR3 is built from 15 residues. Germline CDR1 reads LGHDT; CDR2 reads YNNKEL (reference sequence). CDR3 loop: CASSLTSTTYNEQFF.

The V and J genes are TRBV27 and TRBJ2-1; without DNA, the TCRdb call of TRBD1 cannot be checked. CDR1 is MNHEY and CDR2 is SMNVEV in the germline V gene (reference sequence). This CDR3 contains 15 residues. CDR3 region: CASTTRGQEYNEQFF.

V gene TRBV10-3 combines with J gene TRBJ2-3; with no DNA, the TCRdb D assignment of TRBD1 cannot be verified. Germline V CDR1 and CDR2: ENHRY, SYGVKD. This CDR3 is 15 amino acids long. The CDR3 spells CAISASDRGTDTQYF.

The V and J genes are TRBV11-3 and TRBJ2-1; TCRdb calls TRBD2, which cannot be checked without DNA. Germline CDR1 SGHNT, CDR2 YENEEA. The CDR3 loop spans 13 amino acids. CDR3: CASSLDQGLTKFF. Variable domain in full (rest from reference TRBV11-3 and TRBJ2-1): EAGVVQSPRYKIIEKKQPVAFWCNPISGHNTLYWYLQNLGQGPELLIRYENEEAVDDSQLPKDRFSAERLKGVDSTLKIQPAELGDSAVYLCASSLDQGLTKFFGPGTRLTVL.

The chain employs TRBV2 and TRBJ2-1. This CDR3 has 14 residues. CDR1 and CDR2 (germline): SNHLY, FYNNEI. The CDR3 region is CASSVGEPYNEQFF.